A selection of T cell receptor beta chains follows, all from one sample in a study of blood T cells in healthy people across ages. MiXCR, applied by TCRdb to the 5' RACE reads, yields one record per CDR3 protein. The data contain over a million distinct CDR3 sequences, roughly 43% of them singletons. The sample was blood. These receptors were obtained from a woman aged 18-29 years in good health. Both conserved end residues are part of each CDR3. A D gene is named only where the DNA matches it firmly. Expanded clones get a size class; other rows say once, few or many, or leave the size out.

j_gene: TRBJ2-7; d_gene: TRBD1; abundance: NA; v_gene: TRBV25-1; CDR3aa: CASSGWTGTYEQYF; CDR3nt: TGTGCCAGCAGTGGGTGGACAGGAACCTACGAGCAGTACTTC
j_gene: TRBJ2-7; d_gene: NA; abundance: NA; v_gene: TRBV29-1; CDR3aa: CSVPGRGTYEQYF; CDR3nt: TGCAGCGTTCCCGGCCGGGGGACCTACGAGCAGTACTTC
j_gene: TRBJ2-3; d_gene: NA; abundance: few; v_gene: TRBV12-5; CDR3aa: CASGSPTDLTDTQYF; CDR3nt: TGTGCTAGTGGTTCCCCGACAGACCTTACAGATACGCAGTATTTT
j_gene: TRBJ2-1; d_gene: TRBD1; abundance: few; v_gene: TRBV5-4; CDR3aa: CASSFQGAFYEQFF; CDR3nt: TGTGCCAGCAGCTTCCAGGGGGCGTTTTATGAGCAGTTCTTC
j_gene: TRBJ2-7; d_gene: NA; abundance: few; v_gene: TRBV4-1; CDR3aa: CASSQGRAHTYEQYF; CDR3nt: TGCGCCAGCAGCCAAGGGAGGGCTCATACCTACGAGCAGTACTTC
j_gene: TRBJ1-4; d_gene: NA; abundance: few; v_gene: TRBV4-3; CDR3aa: CASSQDWESNEKLFF; CDR3nt: TGCGCCAGCAGCCAAGATTGGGAGTCTAATGAAAAACTGTTTTTT
j_gene: TRBJ2-1; d_gene: TRBD2; abundance: NA; v_gene: TRBV7-6; CDR3aa: CASSLEWTRSYNEQFF; CDR3nt: TGTGCCAGCAGCTTAGAGTGGACTAGGTCCTACAATGAGCAGTTCTTC
j_gene: TRBJ1-6; d_gene: NA; abundance: few; v_gene: TRBV7-2; CDR3aa: CASSALRGESGSPLHF; CDR3nt: TGTGCCAGCAGCGCCCTTAGAGGGGAGAGCGGTTCACCCCTCCACTTT
j_gene: TRBJ2-1; d_gene: NA; abundance: NA; v_gene: TRBV9; CDR3aa: CASREGDSRSGLNEQFF; CDR3nt: TGTGCCAGCAGAGAAGGAGATAGCCGATCGGGTCTTAATGAGCAGTTCTTC
j_gene: TRBJ1-2; d_gene: TRBD1; abundance: few; v_gene: TRBV5-5; CDR3aa: CASSGWRQGDYGYTF; CDR3nt: TGTGCCAGCAGCGGCTGGAGACAGGGGGACTATGGCTACACCTTC
j_gene: TRBJ1-2; d_gene: TRBD1; abundance: few; v_gene: TRBV20-1; CDR3aa: CSASQRDSEGYTF; CDR3nt: TGCAGTGCCAGTCAAAGGGACAGTGAGGGCTACACCTTC
j_gene: TRBJ2-7; d_gene: NA; abundance: few; v_gene: TRBV15; CDR3aa: CATSAPGQGRQYF; CDR3nt: TGTGCCACCAGCGCCCCGGGTCAAGGACGTCAGTACTTC
j_gene: TRBJ2-1; d_gene: NA; abundance: NA; v_gene: TRBV20-1; CDR3aa: CSARPSRGGSSYNEQFF; CDR3nt: TGCAGTGCTAGACCCTCCCGTGGGGGGAGCTCCTACAATGAGCAGTTCTTC
j_gene: TRBJ1-1; d_gene: TRBD1; abundance: few; v_gene: TRBV5-1; CDR3aa: CASREGGPEAFF; CDR3nt: TGCGCCAGCAGGGAAGGGGGCCCTGAAGCTTTCTTT
j_gene: TRBJ2-7; d_gene: NA; abundance: NA; v_gene: TRBV13; CDR3aa: CACSIGHSYEQYF; CDR3nt: TGTGCCTGCAGCATCGGACACTCCTACGAGCAGTACTTC
j_gene: TRBJ1-5; d_gene: TRBD1; abundance: NA; v_gene: TRBV2; CDR3aa: CASRRQGTSNQPQHF; CDR3nt: TGTGCCAGCAGGCGACAGGGGACTAGCAATCAGCCCCAGCATTTT
j_gene: TRBJ2-1; d_gene: NA; abundance: few; v_gene: TRBV7-7; CDR3aa: CASRGLDNEQFF; CDR3nt: TGTGCTAGCAGGGGACTTGACAATGAGCAGTTCTTC
j_gene: TRBJ2-7; d_gene: NA; abundance: NA; v_gene: TRBV27; CDR3aa: CASSHTGFYEQYF; CDR3nt: TGTGCCAGCAGCCACACAGGGTTCTACGAGCAGTACTTC
j_gene: TRBJ2-1; d_gene: TRBD1; abundance: NA; v_gene: TRBV24-1; CDR3aa: CATSDLGDREFVGNEQFF; CDR3nt: TGTGCCACCAGTGATTTGGGGGACAGGGAATTTGTAGGCAATGAGCAGTTCTTC
j_gene: TRBJ1-4; d_gene: TRBD1; abundance: once; v_gene: TRBV6-1; CDR3aa: CASRNRGGYEKLFF; CDR3nt: TGTGCCAGCAGGAACAGGGGGGGGTATGAAAAACTGTTTTTT
j_gene: TRBJ2-1; d_gene: TRBD2; abundance: NA; v_gene: TRBV11-2; CDR3aa: CASSSQAGGEQFF; CDR3nt: TGTGCCAGCAGCTCCCAAGCGGGGGGAGAGCAGTTCTTC
j_gene: TRBJ1-2; d_gene: NA; abundance: few; v_gene: TRBV20-1; CDR3aa: CSAEDGDYGYTF; CDR3nt: TGCAGTGCCGAGGACGGAGACTATGGCTACACCTTC
j_gene: TRBJ2-4; d_gene: NA; abundance: NA; v_gene: TRBV28; CDR3aa: CASSQKAKNIQYF; CDR3nt: TGTGCCAGCAGCCAGAAAGCCAAAAACATTCAGTACTTC
j_gene: TRBJ2-1; d_gene: NA; abundance: NA; v_gene: TRBV9; CDR3aa: CASSVVGGSTLFF; CDR3nt: TGTGCCAGCAGCGTAGTAGGTGGGAGTACCCTGTTCTTC
j_gene: TRBJ2-3; d_gene: NA; abundance: NA; v_gene: TRBV14; CDR3aa: CASSQARGPADTQYF; CDR3nt: TGTGCCAGCAGCCAAGCAAGGGGTCCAGCAGATACGCAGTATTTT
j_gene: TRBJ2-3; d_gene: TRBD2; abundance: many; v_gene: TRBV6-2/TRBV6-3; CDR3aa: CASRARLAGSNTQYF; CDR3nt: TGTGCCAGCAGGGCCCGACTAGCGGGCTCGAATACGCAGTATTTT
j_gene: TRBJ1-1; d_gene: NA; abundance: few; v_gene: TRBV3-1; CDR3aa: CASSQGSGLNTEAFF; CDR3nt: TGTGCCAGCAGCCAGGGATCTGGCTTAAACACTGAAGCTTTCTTT
j_gene: TRBJ2-3; d_gene: NA; abundance: few; v_gene: TRBV27; CDR3aa: CASSLWSGRNTQYF; CDR3nt: TGTGCCAGCAGTTTATGGTCGGGGCGGAATACGCAGTATTTT
j_gene: TRBJ2-7; d_gene: NA; abundance: NA; v_gene: TRBV7-2; CDR3aa: CDSSLGDRLEQYF; CDR3nt: TGTGACAGCAGCTTAGGGGACCGACTGGAGCAGTACTTC
j_gene: TRBJ2-1; d_gene: NA; abundance: NA; v_gene: TRBV20-1; CDR3aa: CSASLHPSYNEQFF; CDR3nt: TGCAGTGCTAGTCTCCACCCGTCCTACAATGAGCAGTTCTTC
j_gene: TRBJ2-7; d_gene: TRBD2; abundance: NA; v_gene: TRBV28; CDR3aa: CASSPMVLALSSYEQYF; CDR3nt: TGTGCCAGCAGTCCCATGGTACTAGCGCTTAGCTCCTACGAGCAGTACTTC
j_gene: TRBJ1-2; d_gene: NA; abundance: NA; v_gene: TRBV4-2; CDR3aa: CASSQDSGIYGYTF; CDR3nt: TGTGCCAGCAGCCAAGACTCGGGAATCTATGGCTACACCTTC
j_gene: TRBJ2-2; d_gene: TRBD1; abundance: NA; v_gene: TRBV7-2; CDR3aa: CASSDRGRTGELFF; CDR3nt: TGTGCCAGCAGTGACAGGGGTCGCACCGGGGAGCTGTTTTTT
j_gene: TRBJ2-5; d_gene: TRBD1; abundance: once; v_gene: TRBV7-7; CDR3aa: CASSSGTGGEETQYF; CDR3nt: TGTGCTAGCAGCTCCGGGACAGGGGGCGAAGAGACCCAGTACTTC
j_gene: TRBJ1-5; d_gene: NA; abundance: once; v_gene: TRBV20-1; CDR3aa: CSARDTDSNQPQHF; CDR3nt: TGCAGTGCTAGAGATACAGATAGCAATCAGCCCCAGCATTTT
j_gene: TRBJ2-5; d_gene: TRBD1; abundance: once; v_gene: TRBV10-3; CDR3aa: CAISNPDGTVETQYF; CDR3nt: TGTGCCATCAGTAACCCAGACGGGACAGTAGAGACCCAGTACTTC
j_gene: TRBJ2-7; d_gene: TRBD1; abundance: few; v_gene: TRBV2; CDR3aa: CASRSQGAVVEQYF; CDR3nt: TGTGCCAGCAGATCTCAGGGGGCAGTGGTTGAGCAGTACTTC
j_gene: TRBJ2-7; d_gene: NA; abundance: NA; v_gene: TRBV27; CDR3aa: CASSLGPGPSYEQYF; CDR3nt: TGTGCCAGCAGTTTAGGGCCAGGGCCTTCCTACGAGCAGTACTTC
j_gene: TRBJ1-2; d_gene: TRBD1; abundance: few; v_gene: TRBV10-3; CDR3aa: CAISEMGQGEANYGYTF; CDR3nt: TGTGCCATCAGTGAGATGGGACAGGGCGAGGCTAACTATGGCTACACCTTC
j_gene: TRBJ1-2; d_gene: NA; abundance: NA; v_gene: TRBV15; CDR3aa: CATSRAVQANYGYTF; CDR3nt: TGTGCCACCAGCAGAGCCGTCCAGGCTAACTATGGCTACACCTTC
j_gene: TRBJ1-6; d_gene: NA; abundance: few; v_gene: TRBV5-6; CDR3aa: CASSLGSRPHNSPLHF; CDR3nt: TGTGCCAGCAGCTTGGGTTCCAGGCCCCATAATTCACCCCTCCACTTT
j_gene: TRBJ2-5; d_gene: NA; abundance: NA; v_gene: TRBV4-2; CDR3aa: CASSPLVTGLVETQYF; CDR3nt: TGTGCCAGCAGCCCCCTCGTAACGGGATTGGTTGAGACCCAGTACTTC
j_gene: TRBJ2-3; d_gene: NA; abundance: many; v_gene: TRBV20-1; CDR3aa: CSANQELSTDTQYF; CDR3nt: TGCAGTGCTAATCAAGAGCTTAGCACAGATACGCAGTATTTT
j_gene: TRBJ1-2; d_gene: NA; abundance: few; v_gene: TRBV4-1; CDR3aa: CASSRVTGISDGYTF; CDR3nt: TGCGCCAGCAGCCGAGTGACAGGTATAAGCGATGGCTACACCTTC
j_gene: TRBJ2-7; d_gene: NA; abundance: few; v_gene: TRBV20-1; CDR3aa: CSADDRFNEQYF; CDR3nt: TGCAGTGCTGACGACAGGTTCAACGAGCAGTACTTC
j_gene: TRBJ1-5; d_gene: NA; abundance: few; v_gene: TRBV20-1; CDR3aa: CSLGGGTDQPQHF; CDR3nt: TGCAGTTTGGGAGGGGGGACGGATCAGCCCCAGCATTTT
j_gene: TRBJ1-2; d_gene: TRBD1; abundance: few; v_gene: TRBV20-1; CDR3aa: CSARDVQGGTYGYTF; CDR3nt: TGCAGTGCTAGAGATGTGCAGGGGGGAACCTATGGCTACACCTTC
j_gene: TRBJ2-7; d_gene: TRBD2; abundance: NA; v_gene: TRBV7-2; CDR3aa: CASSLGGQREYEQYF; CDR3nt: TGTGCCAGCAGCTTAGGAGGGCAGCGGGAATACGAGCAGTACTTC
j_gene: TRBJ2-1; d_gene: NA; abundance: NA; v_gene: TRBV6-2/TRBV6-3; CDR3aa: CASSSGLHPRQQFF; CDR3nt: TGTGCCAGCAGTTCGGGACTCCACCCGCGTCAGCAGTTCTTC
j_gene: TRBJ1-2; d_gene: NA; abundance: many; v_gene: TRBV29-1; CDR3aa: CSVEILGGTGLNEYGYTF; CDR3nt: TGCAGCGTTGAAATCCTCGGCGGCACCGGCCTTAATGAATATGGCTACACCTTC
j_gene: TRBJ2-7; d_gene: NA; abundance: NA; v_gene: TRBV24-1; CDR3aa: CATSNEVGVEQYF; CDR3nt: TGTGCCACCAGTAATGAGGTGGGGGTCGAGCAGTACTTC